This T cell receptor (beta chain) comes out of a study of vaccination and CD4 T cells after COVID-19. Oncomine TCR Beta short-read sequencing was applied to DNA from cultured CD4+ T cells. Via MiXCR, TCRdb re-called the PCR reads, giving one row per CDR3 protein. The top ten clones hold roughly 32% of a sample with fewer than 20,000 distinct CDR3 sequences, 45% to 65% of them seen once. Specified treatment: roughly 10-day PBMC culture with coronavirus spike peptide pools or control peptides (ViraFEST assay). Germline-derived CDR1 and CDR2 are SEHNR and FQNEAQ (reference sequence). Trimming pared 4 bases from V and 0 bases from J, leaving 12 bases between. The CDR3 has 15 residues. About this clonotype itself: Its antigen is as yet unknown.

The TCR comes from a human donor with COVID-19. The chain couples TRBV7-9 to TRBJ1-2; D is possibly TRBD1 (5 bases). The sequences come from cultured CD4+ T cells from blood, collected after SARS-CoV-2 vaccination. CDR3 bases: TGTGCCAGCAGCTCGGGTGGGGCCGCTAACTATGGCTACACCTTC. Protein product: CASSSGGAANYGYTF.